This T cell receptor (beta chain) was sequenced during a study of identical twins. General study points: Low generation-probability sequences were in excess among twin-shared out-of-frame alpha sequences. Fewer insertions marked abundant cord blood beta clonotypes; young adult naive trended weakly, memory not at all. Without tracking the same donors, conclusions rested on cross-sectional statistical analysis.

A remark on this clonotype: Its target is not known. The junction departs from germline at one end; a sequencing error may be responsible.

Through template switching, a universal primer site was introduced, and the cDNA contained unique molecular identifiers. TCRdb redid the calling of the 5' RACE reads with MiXCR, one entry per CDR3 protein. The profile shows around 1.7 million distinct CDR3 sequences, about 31% of them singletons. Germline CDR1 MNHNS, CDR2 SASEGT. This CDR3 comprises 15 residues. The sequence was obtained from a newborn girl in good health. The rearrangement joins TRBV6-1 to TRBJ1-6; TRBD1 matches at 8 bases. Sequencing was carried out using cord blood. DNA of the CDR3: TGTGCCAGCAGGCCCGGACAGGGCTATGATTCACCCCTCCACTTT. Its translation: CASRPGQGYDSPLHF.